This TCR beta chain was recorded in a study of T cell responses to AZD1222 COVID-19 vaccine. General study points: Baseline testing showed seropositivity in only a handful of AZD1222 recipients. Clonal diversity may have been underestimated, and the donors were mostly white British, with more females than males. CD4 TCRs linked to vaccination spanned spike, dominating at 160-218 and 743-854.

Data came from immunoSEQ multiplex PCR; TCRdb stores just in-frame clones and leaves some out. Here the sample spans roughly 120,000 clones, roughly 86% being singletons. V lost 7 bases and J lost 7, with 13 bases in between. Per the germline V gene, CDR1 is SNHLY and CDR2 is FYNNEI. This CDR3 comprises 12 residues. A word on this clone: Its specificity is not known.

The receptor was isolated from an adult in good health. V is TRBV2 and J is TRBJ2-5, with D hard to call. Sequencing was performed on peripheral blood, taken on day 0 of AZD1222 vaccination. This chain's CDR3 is CASNDGLGTQYF. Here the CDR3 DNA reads TGTGCCAGCAACGACGGGTTGGGGACCCAGTACTTC.